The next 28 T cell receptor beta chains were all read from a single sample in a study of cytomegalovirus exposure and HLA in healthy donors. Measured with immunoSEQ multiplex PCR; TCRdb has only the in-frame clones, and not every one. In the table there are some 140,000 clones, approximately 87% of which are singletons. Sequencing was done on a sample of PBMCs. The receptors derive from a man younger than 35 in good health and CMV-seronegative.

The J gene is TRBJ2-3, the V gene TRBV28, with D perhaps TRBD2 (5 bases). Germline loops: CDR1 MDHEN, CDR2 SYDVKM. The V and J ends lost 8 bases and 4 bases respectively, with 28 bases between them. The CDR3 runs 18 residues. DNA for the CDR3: TGTGCCAGCGGGTATGAGACACCCATAGCGATTAGGTCAGATACGCAGTATTTT. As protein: CASGYETPIAIRSDTQYF.

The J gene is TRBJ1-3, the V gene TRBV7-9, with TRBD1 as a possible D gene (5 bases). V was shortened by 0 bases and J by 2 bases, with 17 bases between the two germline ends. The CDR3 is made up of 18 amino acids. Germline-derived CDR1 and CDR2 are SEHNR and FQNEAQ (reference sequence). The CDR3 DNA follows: TGTGCCAGCAGCTTAGCGTTTTACGACAGCAGGCCTGGAAACACCATATATTTT. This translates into CASSLAFYDSRPGNTIYF.

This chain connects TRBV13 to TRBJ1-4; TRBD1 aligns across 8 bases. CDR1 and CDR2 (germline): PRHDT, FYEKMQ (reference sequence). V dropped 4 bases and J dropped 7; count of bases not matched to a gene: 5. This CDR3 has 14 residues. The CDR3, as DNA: TGTGCCAGCAGCTCCAGGGGGCTTGGTGAAAAACTGTTTTTT. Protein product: CASSSRGLGEKLFF.

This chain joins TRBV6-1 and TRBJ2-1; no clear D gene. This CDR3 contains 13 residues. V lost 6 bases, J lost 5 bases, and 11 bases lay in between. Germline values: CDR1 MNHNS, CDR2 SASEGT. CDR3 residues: CASSPRFDNEQFF. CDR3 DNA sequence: TGTGCCAGCAGCCCCCGTTTCGACAATGAGCAGTTCTTC.

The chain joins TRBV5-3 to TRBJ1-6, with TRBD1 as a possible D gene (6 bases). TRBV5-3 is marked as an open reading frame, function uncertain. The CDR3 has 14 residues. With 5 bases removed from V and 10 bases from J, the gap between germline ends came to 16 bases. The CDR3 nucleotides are TGTGCCAGAAGTGGGGTGCACAGGGAATCACCCCTCCACTTT. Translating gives CARSGVHRESPLHF.

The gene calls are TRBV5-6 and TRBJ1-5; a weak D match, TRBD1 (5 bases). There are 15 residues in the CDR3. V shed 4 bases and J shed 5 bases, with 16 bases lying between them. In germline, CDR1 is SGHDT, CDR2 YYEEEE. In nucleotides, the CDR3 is TGTGCCAGCAGCCGCGGGGGAGGGTTCCATCAGCCCCAGCATTTT. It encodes CASSRGGGFHQPQHF.

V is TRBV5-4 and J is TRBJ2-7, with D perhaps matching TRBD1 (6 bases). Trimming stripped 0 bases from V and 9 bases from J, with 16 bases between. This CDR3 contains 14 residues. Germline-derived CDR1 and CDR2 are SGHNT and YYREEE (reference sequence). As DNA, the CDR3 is TGTGCCAGCAGCTTGGGGCGACAGGCTACTACGCAGTACTTC. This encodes CASSLGRQATTQYF.

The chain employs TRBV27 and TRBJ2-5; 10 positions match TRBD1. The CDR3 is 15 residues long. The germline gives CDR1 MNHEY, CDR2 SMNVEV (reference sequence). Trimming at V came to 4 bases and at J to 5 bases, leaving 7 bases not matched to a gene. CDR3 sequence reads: CASSSDRGRRETQYF. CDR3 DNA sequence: TGTGCCAGCAGTTCCGACAGGGGGCGCAGGGAGACCCAGTACTTC.

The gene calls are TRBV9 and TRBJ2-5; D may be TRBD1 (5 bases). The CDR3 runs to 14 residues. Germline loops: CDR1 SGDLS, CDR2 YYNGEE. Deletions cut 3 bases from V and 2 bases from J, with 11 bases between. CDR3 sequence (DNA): TGTGCCAGCAGCGGAATGACAGATCAAGAGACCCAGTACTTC. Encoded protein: CASSGMTDQETQYF.

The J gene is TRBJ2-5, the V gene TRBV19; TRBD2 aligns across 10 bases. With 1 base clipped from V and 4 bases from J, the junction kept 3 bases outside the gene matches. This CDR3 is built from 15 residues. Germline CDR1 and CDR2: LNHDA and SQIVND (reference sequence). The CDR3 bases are TGTGCCAGTAGTATAGGCGCTAGCGGGGGAGAGACCCAGTACTTC. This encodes CASSIGASGGETQYF. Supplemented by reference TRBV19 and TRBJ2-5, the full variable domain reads DGGITQSPKYLFRKEGQNVTLSCEQNLNHDAMYWYRQDPGQGLRLIYYSQIVNDFQKGDIAEGYSVSREKKESFPLTVTSAQKNPTAFYLCASSIGASGGETQYFGPGTRLLVL.

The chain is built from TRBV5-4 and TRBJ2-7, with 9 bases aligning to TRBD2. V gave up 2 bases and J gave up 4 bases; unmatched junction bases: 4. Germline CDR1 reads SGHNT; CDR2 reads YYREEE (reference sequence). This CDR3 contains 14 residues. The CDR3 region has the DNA TGTGCCAGCAGCTTACGCGGGAGGGCTTACGAGCAGTACTTC. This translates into CASSLRGRAYEQYF.

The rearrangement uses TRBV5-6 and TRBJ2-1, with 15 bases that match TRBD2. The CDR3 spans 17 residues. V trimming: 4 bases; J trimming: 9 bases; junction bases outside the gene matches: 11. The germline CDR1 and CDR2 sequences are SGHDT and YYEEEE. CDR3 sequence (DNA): TGTGCCAGCAGCCCCGGACTAGCGGGGGGGCCCAGGGGTGAGCAGTTCTTC. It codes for CASSPGLAGGPRGEQFF.

CDR3 in DNA: TGTGCCAGCAGTCGGACTAGCGGGAGCCCCCCCTACGAGCAGTACTTC. Amino acids: CASSRTSGSPPYEQYF. The rearrangement joins TRBV2 to TRBJ2-7; the match to TRBD2 covers 13 bases. CDR1 is SNHLY, CDR2 FYNNEI, per germline. J was trimmed by 2 bases and V by 5 bases; bases with no gene match: 6. The CDR3 is 16 amino acids.

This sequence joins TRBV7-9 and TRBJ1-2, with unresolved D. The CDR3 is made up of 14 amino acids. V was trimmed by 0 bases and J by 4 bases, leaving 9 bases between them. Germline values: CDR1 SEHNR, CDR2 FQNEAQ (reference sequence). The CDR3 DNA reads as TGTGCCAGCAGCTTAGCAGAGGGCTCCTATGGCTACACCTTC. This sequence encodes CASSLAEGSYGYTF.

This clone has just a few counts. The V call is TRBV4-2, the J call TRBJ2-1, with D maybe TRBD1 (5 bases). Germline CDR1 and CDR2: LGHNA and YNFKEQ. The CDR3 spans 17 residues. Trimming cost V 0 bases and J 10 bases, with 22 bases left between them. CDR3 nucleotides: TGTGCCAGCAGCCAAGATTTTTTCGGCTCCCCCTCAGGGGAGCAGTTCTTC. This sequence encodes CASSQDFFGSPSGEQFF.

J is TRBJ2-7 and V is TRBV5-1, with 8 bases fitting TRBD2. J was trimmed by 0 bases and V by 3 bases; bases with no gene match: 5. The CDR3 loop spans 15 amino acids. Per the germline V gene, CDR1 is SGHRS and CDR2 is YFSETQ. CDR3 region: CASSSERGGSYEQYF. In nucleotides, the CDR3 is TGCGCCAGCAGCTCAGAACGGGGGGGCTCCTACGAGCAGTACTTC.

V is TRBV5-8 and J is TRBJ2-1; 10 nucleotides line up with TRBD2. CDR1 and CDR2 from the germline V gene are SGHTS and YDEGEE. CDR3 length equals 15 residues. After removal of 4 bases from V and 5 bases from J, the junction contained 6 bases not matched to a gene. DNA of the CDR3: TGTGCCAGCAGCGCCAGCGGGAGGGTCGACAATGAGCAGTTCTTC. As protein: CASSASGRVDNEQFF.

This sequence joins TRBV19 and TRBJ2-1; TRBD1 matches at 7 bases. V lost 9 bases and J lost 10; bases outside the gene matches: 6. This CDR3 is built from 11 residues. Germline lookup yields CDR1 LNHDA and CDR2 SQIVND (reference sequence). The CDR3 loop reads CASRWDSEQFF. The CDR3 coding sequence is TGTGCCAGCAGATGGGACAGCGAGCAGTTCTTC.

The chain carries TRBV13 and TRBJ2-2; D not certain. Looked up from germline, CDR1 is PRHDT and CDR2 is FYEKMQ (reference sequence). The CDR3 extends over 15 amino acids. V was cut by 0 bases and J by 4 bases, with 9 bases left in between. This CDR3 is CASSLGSVGTGELFF. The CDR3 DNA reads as TGTGCCAGCAGCTTAGGGTCTGTCGGCACCGGGGAGCTGTTTTTT.

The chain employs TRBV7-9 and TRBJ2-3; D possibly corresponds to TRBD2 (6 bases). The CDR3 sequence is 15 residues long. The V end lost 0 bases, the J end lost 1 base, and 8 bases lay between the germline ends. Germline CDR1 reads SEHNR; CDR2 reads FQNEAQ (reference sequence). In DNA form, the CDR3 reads TGTGCCAGCAGCTTAGCAGGGACTCGCACAGATACGCAGTATTTT. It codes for CASSLAGTRTDTQYF.

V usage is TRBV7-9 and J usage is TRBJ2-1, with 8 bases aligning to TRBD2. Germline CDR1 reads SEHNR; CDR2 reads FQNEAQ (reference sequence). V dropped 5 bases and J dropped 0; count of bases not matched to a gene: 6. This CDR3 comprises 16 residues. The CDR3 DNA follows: TGTGCCAGCAGCCTATTAGCGGGGAGCTCCTACAATGAGCAGTTCTTC. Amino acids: CASSLLAGSSYNEQFF.

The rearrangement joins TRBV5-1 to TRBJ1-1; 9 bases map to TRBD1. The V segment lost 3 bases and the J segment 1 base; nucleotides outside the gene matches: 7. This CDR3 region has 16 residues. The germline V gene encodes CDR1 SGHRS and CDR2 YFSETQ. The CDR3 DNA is TGCGCCAGCAGCTACGACAGGGGGATCCAGAACACTGAAGCTTTCTTT. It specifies CASSYDRGIQNTEAFF. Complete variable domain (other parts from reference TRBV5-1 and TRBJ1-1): KAGVTQTPRYLIKTRGQQVTLSCSPISGHRSVSWYQQTPGQGLQFLFEYFSETQRNKGNFPGRFSGRQFSNSRSEMNVSTLELGDSALYLCASSYDRGIQNTEAFFGQGTRLTVV.

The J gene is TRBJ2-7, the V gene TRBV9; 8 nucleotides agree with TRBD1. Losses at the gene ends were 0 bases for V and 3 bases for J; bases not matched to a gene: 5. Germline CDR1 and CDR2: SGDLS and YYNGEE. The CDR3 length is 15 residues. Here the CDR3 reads CASSVAQGANYEQYF. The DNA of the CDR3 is TGTGCCAGCAGCGTAGCCCAGGGGGCCAACTACGAGCAGTACTTC.

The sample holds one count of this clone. The CDR3: CASSFRRGIPEAFF. Written as DNA, the CDR3 is TGTGCCAGCAGCTTTCGAAGGGGGATCCCTGAAGCTTTCTTT. The rearrangement links TRBV5-4 to TRBJ1-1, with D perhaps matching TRBD1 (6 bases). The germline V gene encodes CDR1 SGHNT and CDR2 YYREEE (reference sequence). This CDR3 has 14 amino acids. Trimming stripped 2 bases from V and 6 bases from J, with 14 bases between. The variable domain in full, completed from reference TRBV5-4 and TRBJ1-1, reads ETGVTQSPTHLIKTRGQQVTLRCSSQSGHNTVSWYQQALGQGPQFIFQYYREEENGRGNFPPRFSGLQFPNYSSELNVNALELDDSALYLCASSFRRGIPEAFFGQGTRLTVV.

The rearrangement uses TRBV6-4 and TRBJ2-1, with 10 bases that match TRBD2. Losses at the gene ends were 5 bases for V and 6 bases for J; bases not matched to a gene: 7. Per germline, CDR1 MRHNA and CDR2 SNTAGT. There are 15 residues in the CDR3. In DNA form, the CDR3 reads TGTGCCAGCAGTAACCTAGCGGGGGCCTTCAATGAGCAGTTCTTC. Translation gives CASSNLAGAFNEQFF.

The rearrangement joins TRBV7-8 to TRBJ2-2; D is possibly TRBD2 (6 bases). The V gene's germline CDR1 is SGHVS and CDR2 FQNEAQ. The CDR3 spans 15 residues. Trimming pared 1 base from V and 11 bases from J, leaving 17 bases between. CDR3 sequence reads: CASSLGSRAGRELFF. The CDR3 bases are TGTGCCAGCAGCTTAGGCTCGCGCGCGGGACGCGAGCTGTTTTTT.

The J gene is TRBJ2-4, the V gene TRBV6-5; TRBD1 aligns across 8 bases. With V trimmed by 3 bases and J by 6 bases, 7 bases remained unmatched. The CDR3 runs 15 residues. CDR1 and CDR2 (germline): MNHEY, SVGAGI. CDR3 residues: CASSYSQGAGNIQYF. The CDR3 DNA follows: TGTGCCAGCAGTTATTCGCAGGGGGCGGGAAACATTCAGTACTTC.

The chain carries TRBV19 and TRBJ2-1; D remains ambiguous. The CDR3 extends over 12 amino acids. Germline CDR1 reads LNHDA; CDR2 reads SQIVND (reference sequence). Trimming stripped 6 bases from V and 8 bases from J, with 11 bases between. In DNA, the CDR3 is TGTGCCAGTAGCACGACTGGAGATGAGCAGTTCTTC. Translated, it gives CASSTTGDEQFF.